This T cell receptor beta chain originates from a study of OX40 agonist ivuxolimab in advanced cancers. J gave up 5 bases and V 1 base, and 2 bases lay outside the gene matches. The germline V gene has CDR1 LGHNA and CDR2 YNFKEQ. The CDR3 totals 15 residues. TCRdb keeps only in-frame clones here, not all; method: immunoSEQ multiplex PCR. The sample yields 70,000 to 95,000 clones, 84% seen once. The source material was CD4+ or CD8+ T cells sorted from blood, sampled in a trial of the OX40 agonist ivuxolimab. The sequence derives from an adult with an advanced solid tumor such as melanoma, head and neck, liver or kidney cancer. The rearrangement links TRBV4-2 to TRBJ2-1; 10 nucleotides agree with TRBD1. The CDR3 is CASSQGQGAHNEQFF. As DNA, the CDR3 is TGTGCCAGCAGCCAAGGACAGGGGGCTCACAATGAGCAGTTCTTC.